Included here is one T cell receptor (beta chain) sequence, with context. This clonotype has ten or more counts. Its target antigen remains unknown. No much larger clone exists at a distance of one base, and base qualities are not known. Between the V and J ends, shortened by 3 bases and 0 bases respectively, the junction contains 25 bases. Reading from cysteine to phenylalanine, the CDR3 counts 20 amino acids. The entry retains the CDR3 DNA only, 60 bases that are in frame from base 1. The data stem from a study of T cells in Graves' hyperthyroidism and ophthalmopathy (dated by TCRdb to the late 2010s). As for the study more broadly: Peripheral blood was sampled at the time of initial diagnosis, prior to any treatment. A discovery cohort of about a hundred patients, fewer than 50 with Graves' ophthalmopathy and over 55 with stable Graves' hyperthyroidism, was used to find distinguishing TCR V-J signatures. Prospective prediction of ophthalmopathy was tested in an independent validation cohort of 18 to 20 hyperthyroidism patients and 17 patients who later progressed to ophthalmopathy. The 100 discovery patients were randomly split 7:3 into training and test sets. In addition, the study compared T-cell repertoires in thyroid tissue and in blood from six Graves' hyperthyroidism patients. After sampling, hyperthyroidism patients received methimazole starting at 30 mg daily, and ophthalmopathy patients received high-dose intravenous methylprednisolone. According to the paper, TCR Vbeta CDR3 sequencing was carried out on 135 peripheral blood samples, which came from 40 to 45 ophthalmopathy, about 75 hyperthyroidism and approximately 17 progressor patients.

Stable Graves' hyperthyroidism was defined as the absence of progression to ophthalmopathy over 18 months of follow-up. The hyperthyroidism patients were between 18 and 65 years old and newly diagnosed, with a disease duration of less than 2 months. The study excluded patients with uncontrolled infections, other autoimmune diseases, pregnancy or lactation. Diagnoses were established on the basis of clinical symptoms, serum thyroxine and TRAb, thyroid ultrasound, and orbital computed tomography. PBMCs were separated from 10 ml of fresh peripheral blood using Ficoll-Paque density gradient centrifugation. Total RNA was extracted using Trizol reagent, and RNA quality was assessed on an Agilent 2100 Bioanalyzer. The TCR beta CDR3 regions were amplified from RNA transcripts. The TCR CDR3 was subjected to a first round of RT-PCR using the HTBI primer set and the Qiagen OneStep RT-PCR kit. The libraries were constructed in a second round of multiplex PCR and then size-selected and purified. Paired-end sequencing of the libraries was performed with 100 bp reads on an Illumina HiSeq2000. For the original study's pipeline: Raw data were processed with SOAPnuke, discarding reads with adapters, uncalled bases, mean Phred below 15, or no exact constant-primer or identifier match. COPE v1.2.5 was used to merge the high-quality paired reads, and each unique nucleotide sequence was defined as a clonotype. MiTCR v1.1 was used to align the clonotypes against IMGT TRBV, TRBD and TRBJ reference segments. The analysis was restricted to V-J combinations with a frequency above 0.0001, which together covered about 99% of the repertoires. A TCS score was defined as the ratio between F50 (clonal expansion) and ExV (chaos), using BLOSUM62-based TCRdist between CDR3 peptides within each V-J. Welch's t-statistics and random forest reduced roughly 530 V-J features to roughly 13, which were used in a naive Bayes classifier (R e1071). TCRdb ran its own pipeline on the public reads, namely fastp trimming at Q25 and MiXCR clone calling, and kept in-frame beta chains. Identical CDR3 proteins give one entry, which carries the most common genes and DNA. TCRdb's processing, not the study's, gives the V and J calls here. In all, the sample holds approximately 420,000 distinct CDR3 sequences, and about 15% of those were seen once. Around a third of the sample is held by the ten biggest clonotypes.

Study-level results and caveats: A model built on a 13 V-J signature distinguished ophthalmopathy from stable hyperthyroidism, reaching about 88% sensitivity and around 81% specificity in cross-validation and 80%/75% in testing. Most expanded thyroid clonotypes (frequency above 0.001) were also found in blood, which suggests that blood repertoires may mirror thyroid immune responses. Sample size was not statistically predetermined, and blinding of investigators to group allocation was not performed. In validation, the model predicted progression to ophthalmopathy with over 65% sensitivity and 72% to 85% specificity, a median of approximately 6.7 months before onset.

The sequencing sample was made of blood. This receptor was taken from a woman aged 25 to 39 with Graves' hyperthyroidism. The chain couples TRBV12-3 or TRBV12-4 to TRBJ2-3; a tentative D match to TRBD1 spans 6 bases. CDR3 region: CASSFKGLGALRGSTDTQYF. Here is the DNA: TGTGCCAGCAGTTTCAAGGGGTTGGGGGCCCTACGGGGTAGCACAGATACGCAGTATTTT.